The subject of this entry is one TCR beta chain. With 8 bases clipped from V and 5 bases from J, the junction kept 3 bases outside the gene matches. In germline, CDR1 is SQVTM, CDR2 ANQGSEA. The CDR3 length is 11 residues. TCRdb processed the 5' RACE reads anew with MiXCR; each CDR3 protein has one entry. Counted here are approximately 67,000 distinct CDR3 sequences, around 16% occurring once; the ten biggest clones make up approximately 5%. This sample stems from a study of HIV-infected patients and healthy controls. The material sequenced was CD4+ T cells from blood. This receptor was obtained from a human donor in good health. The V and J genes are TRBV29-1 and TRBJ2-5, with 9 bases aligning to TRBD2. The CDR3 here is CSLTSGETQYF. The CDR3 region has the DNA TGCAGCCTCACTAGCGGGGAGACCCAGTACTTC. Together with reference TRBV29-1 and TRBJ2-5, the CDR3 gives the full variable domain: SAVISQKPSRDICQRGTSLTIQCQVDSQVTMMFWYRQQPGQSLTLIATANQGSEATYESGFVIDKFPISRPNLTFSTLTVSNMSPEDSSIYLCSLTSGETQYFGPGTRLLVL.